This TCR beta chain was sequenced for a study of shared clonotypes between healthy human individuals. Study overall: CD4 naive cells filled three plates per donor, CD4 memory three, CD8 naive two and CD8 memory one.

Some clones are missing from TCRdb's copy, which holds only in-frame ones; the method was immunoSEQ multiplex PCR. The sample lists roughly 2.1 million clones, 93% occurring once. The CDR3 has 14 amino acids. V gave up 3 bases and J gave up 8 bases, with 14 bases separating them. Germline V gene sequence: CDR1 SEHNR, CDR2 FQNEAQ (reference sequence). Terminally differentiated effector memory CD45RA+ cells were excluded by CCR7 positive selection of CD45RO-negative cells. The V and J genes are TRBV7-9 and TRBJ2-1, with D unresolved. The sequenced sample consisted of naive CD8+ T cells from PBMCs. The TCR originated in a man aged 18 to 30 in good health. Some clones in this sample may be carry-over from other donors' samples. DNA for the CDR3: TGTGCCAGCAGCTTTATGGACCACCTGGATGAGCAGTTCTTC. Protein sequence: CASSFMDHLDEQFF.